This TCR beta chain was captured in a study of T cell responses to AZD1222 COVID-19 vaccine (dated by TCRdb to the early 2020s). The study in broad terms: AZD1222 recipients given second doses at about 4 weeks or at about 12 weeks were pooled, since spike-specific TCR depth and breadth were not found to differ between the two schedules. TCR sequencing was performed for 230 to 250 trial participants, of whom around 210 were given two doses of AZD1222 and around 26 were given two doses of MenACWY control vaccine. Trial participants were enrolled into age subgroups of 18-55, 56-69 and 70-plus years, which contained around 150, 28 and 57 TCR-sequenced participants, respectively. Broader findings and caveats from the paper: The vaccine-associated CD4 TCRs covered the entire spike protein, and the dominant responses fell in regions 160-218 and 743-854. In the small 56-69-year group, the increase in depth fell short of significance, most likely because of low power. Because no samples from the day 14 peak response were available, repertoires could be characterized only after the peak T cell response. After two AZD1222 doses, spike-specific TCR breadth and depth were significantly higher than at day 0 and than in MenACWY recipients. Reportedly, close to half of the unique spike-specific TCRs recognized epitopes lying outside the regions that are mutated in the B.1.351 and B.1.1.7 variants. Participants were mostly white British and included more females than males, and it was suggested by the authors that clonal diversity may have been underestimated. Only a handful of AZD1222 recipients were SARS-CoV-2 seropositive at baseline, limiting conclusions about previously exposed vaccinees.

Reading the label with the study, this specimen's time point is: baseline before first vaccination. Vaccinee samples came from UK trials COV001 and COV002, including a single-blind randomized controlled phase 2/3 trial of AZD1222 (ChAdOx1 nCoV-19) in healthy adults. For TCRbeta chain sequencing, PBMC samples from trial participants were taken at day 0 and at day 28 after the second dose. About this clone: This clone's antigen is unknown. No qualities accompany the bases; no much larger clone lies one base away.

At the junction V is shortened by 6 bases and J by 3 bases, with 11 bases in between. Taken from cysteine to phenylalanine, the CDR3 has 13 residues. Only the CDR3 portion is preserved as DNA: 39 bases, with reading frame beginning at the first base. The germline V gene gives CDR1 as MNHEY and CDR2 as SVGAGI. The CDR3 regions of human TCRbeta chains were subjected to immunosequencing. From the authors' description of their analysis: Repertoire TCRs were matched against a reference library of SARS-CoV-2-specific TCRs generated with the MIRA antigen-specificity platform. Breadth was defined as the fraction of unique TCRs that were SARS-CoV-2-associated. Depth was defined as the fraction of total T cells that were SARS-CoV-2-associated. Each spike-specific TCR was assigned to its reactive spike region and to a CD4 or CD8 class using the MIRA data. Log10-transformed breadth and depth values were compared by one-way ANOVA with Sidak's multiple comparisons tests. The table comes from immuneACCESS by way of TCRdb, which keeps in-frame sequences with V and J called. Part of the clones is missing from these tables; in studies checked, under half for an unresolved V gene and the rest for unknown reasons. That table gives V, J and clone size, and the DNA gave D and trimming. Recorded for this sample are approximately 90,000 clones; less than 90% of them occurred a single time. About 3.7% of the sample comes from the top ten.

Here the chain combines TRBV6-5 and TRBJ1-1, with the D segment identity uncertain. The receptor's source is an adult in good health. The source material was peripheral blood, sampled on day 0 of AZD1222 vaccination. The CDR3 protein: CASRLTRDTEAFF. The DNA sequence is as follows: TGTGCCAGCAGGCTAACGAGGGACACTGAAGCTTTCTTT.